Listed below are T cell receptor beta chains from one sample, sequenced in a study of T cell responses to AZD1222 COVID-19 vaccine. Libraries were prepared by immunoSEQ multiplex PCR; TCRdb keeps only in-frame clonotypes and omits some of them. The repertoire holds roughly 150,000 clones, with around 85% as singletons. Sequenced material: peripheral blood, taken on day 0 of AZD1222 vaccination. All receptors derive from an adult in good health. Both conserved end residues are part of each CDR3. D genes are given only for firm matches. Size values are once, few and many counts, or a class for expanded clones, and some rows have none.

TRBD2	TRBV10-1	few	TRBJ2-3	TGCGCCAGCTGGACTAGCTTGGTAGATACGCAGTATTTT	CASWTSLVDTQYF
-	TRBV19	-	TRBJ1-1	TGTGCCAGTAGTATACCGGGTTTAGGAACTGAAGCTTTCTTT	CASSIPGLGTEAFF
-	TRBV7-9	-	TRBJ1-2	TGTGCCAGCAGCGATCACTCCGGGGGGCCCGGAGATGGCTACACCTTC	CASSDHSGGPGDGYTF
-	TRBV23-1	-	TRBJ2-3	TGCGCCAGCACCCGAACACCGGATAGGAGGGCCCCTGACGCAGATACGCAGTATTTT	CASTRTPDRRAPDADTQYF
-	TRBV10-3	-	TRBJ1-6	TGTGCTACCCAGCTCGGAGGGGGTTCAGATTCACCCCTCCACTTT	CATQLGGGSDSPLHF
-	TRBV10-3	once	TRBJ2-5	TGTGCCATCAGTGAGCCCGGGGAAACCCAGTACTTC	CAISEPGETQYF
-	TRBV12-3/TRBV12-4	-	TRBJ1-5	TGTGCCAGCAGTTTCAGGGTCCAGCCCCAGCATTTT	CASSFRVQPQHF
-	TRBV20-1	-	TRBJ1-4	TGCAGTGTTAGTAGTACCCTAGGGGATAGGGAAAAACTGTTTTTT	CSVSSTLGDREKLFF
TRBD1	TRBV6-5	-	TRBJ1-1	TGTGCCGGGGGGGACAGCTGGACGATGACTGAAGCTTTCTTT	CAGGDSWTMTEAFF
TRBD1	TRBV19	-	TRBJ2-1	TGTGCCAGTAGTATCGGACAGGGCTCCTACAATGAGCAGTTCTTC	CASSIGQGSYNEQFF
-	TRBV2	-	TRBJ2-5	TGTGCCAGCAGTGCCCAATCAGGACTCACCCAAGAGACCCAGTACTTC	CASSAQSGLTQETQYF
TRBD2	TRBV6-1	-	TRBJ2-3	TGTGCCAGCAGTGTAGCGGGGCTAGCGGGCACAGATACGCAGTATTTT	CASSVAGLAGTDTQYF
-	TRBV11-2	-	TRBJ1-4	TGTGCCAGCAGCTTAGGCGGGGAGACTCGCAACTTT	CASSLGGETRNF
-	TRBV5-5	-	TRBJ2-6	TGTGCCAGCAGCTCCCCGGCTGGGGCCAACGTCCTGACTTTC	CASSSPAGANVLTF
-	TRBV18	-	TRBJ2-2	TGTGCCAGCTCACCACAGAGAGGGCCGAACACCGGGGAGCTGTTTTTT	CASSPQRGPNTGELFF
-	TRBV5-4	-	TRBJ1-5	TGTGCCAGCAGCCGCGGCGGGGCCCTTAATCAGCCCCAGCATTTT	CASSRGGALNQPQHF
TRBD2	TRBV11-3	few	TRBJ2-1	TGTGCCAGCAGCTTAGTAGCGGGAGCTGATTATGAGCAGTTCTTC	CASSLVAGADYEQFF
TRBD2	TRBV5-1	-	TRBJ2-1	TGCGCCAGCAGCTCCCGACTAGCGGGAGTACTCAATGAGCAGTTCTTC	CASSSRLAGVLNEQFF
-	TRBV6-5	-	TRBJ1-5	TGTGCCAGCAGCCCCCGGACCGGGCAGCCCCAGCATTTT	CASSPRTGQPQHF
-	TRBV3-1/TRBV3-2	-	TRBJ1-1	TGTGCCAGCAGCCCGGTTCCTGGGATCACTGAAGCTTTCTTT	CASSPVPGITEAFF
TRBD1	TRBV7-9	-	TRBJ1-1	TGTGCCAGCAGCTTAGCGCAGGGGGCGCCCACTGAAGCTTTCTTT	CASSLAQGAPTEAFF
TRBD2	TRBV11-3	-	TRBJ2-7	TGTGCCAGCAGCGTAGGAGCGGGGGGGAACTACGAGCAGTACTTC	CASSVGAGGNYEQYF
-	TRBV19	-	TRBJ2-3	TGTGCCAGTAGTATAGCAAAATCAGATACGCAGTATTTT	CASSIAKSDTQYF
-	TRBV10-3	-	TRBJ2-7	TGTGCCATCAGCGGAGCAACCTACGAGCAGTACTTC	CAISGATYEQYF
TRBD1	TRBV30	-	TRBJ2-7	TGTGCCTGGAGGCGGACAGGGAGAACCTACGAGCAGTACTTC	CAWRRTGRTYEQYF
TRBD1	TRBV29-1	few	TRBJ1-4	TGCAGCGTAGGGACAGGGGTTTTGGTGCCCGAAAAACTGTTTTTT	CSVGTGVLVPEKLFF
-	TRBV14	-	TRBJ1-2	TGTGCCAGCAGCCAGGGGGGAAAGAGCTATGGCTACACCTTC	CASSQGGKSYGYTF
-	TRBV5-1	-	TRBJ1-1	TGCGCCAGCAGCCCCCGGACCGGGGAGGCTGAAGCTTTCTTT	CASSPRTGEAEAFF
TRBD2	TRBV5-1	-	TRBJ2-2	TGCGCCAGCAGCTTGGTAGCGGGGGTAAACACCGGGGAGCTGTTTTTT	CASSLVAGVNTGELFF
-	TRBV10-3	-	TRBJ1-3	TGTGCCATCAGTGGATCCGGACTTGGAAACACCATATATTTT	CAISGSGLGNTIYF
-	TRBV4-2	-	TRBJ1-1	TGTGCCAGCAGCCGCGAACCATCGCTAATGAACACTGAAGCTTTCTTT	CASSREPSLMNTEAFF
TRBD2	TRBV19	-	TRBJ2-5	TGTGCCAGTAGTAAACTAGCGGGGGGACAAGAGACCCAGTACTTC	CASSKLAGGQETQYF
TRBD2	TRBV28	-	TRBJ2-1	TGTGCCAGCAGTCAAAGCGGGGGGGCCTCCTACAATGAGCAGTTCTTC	CASSQSGGASYNEQFF
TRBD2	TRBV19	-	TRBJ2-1	TGTGCCAGTAGTATTTTTTGGCTAGCGGGAGAGAAGTCCTACAATGAGCAGTTCTTC	CASSIFWLAGEKSYNEQFF
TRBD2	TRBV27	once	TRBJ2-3	TGTGCCAGCAGTCCATCTACTAGCGGGAGCGGAGGAGGCACAGATACGCAGTATTTT	CASSPSTSGSGGGTDTQYF
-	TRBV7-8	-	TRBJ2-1	TGTGCCAGCAGCTTATCTGCCGGGATCTACAATGAGCAGTTCTTC	CASSLSAGIYNEQFF
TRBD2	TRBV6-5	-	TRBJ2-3	TGTGCCAGCAGTTATGGGACTAGCGGCACAGATACGCAGTATTTT	CASSYGTSGTDTQYF
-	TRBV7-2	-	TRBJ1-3	TGTGCCAGCAGCTCCCTTCAGGGGAGAACTGGAAACACCATATATTTT	CASSSLQGRTGNTIYF
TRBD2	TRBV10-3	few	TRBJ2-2	TGTGCCATCACTCCCACTAGCGGGGGGAACACCGGGGAGCTGTTTTTT	CAITPTSGGNTGELFF
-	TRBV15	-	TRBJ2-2	TGTGCCACCAGCAGAGAGGCTAGGTTAGACACCGGGGAGCTGTTTTTT	CATSREARLDTGELFF
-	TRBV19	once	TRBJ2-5	TGTGCCAGTAGTATTAGACAGCAAGAGACCCAGTACTTC	CASSIRQQETQYF
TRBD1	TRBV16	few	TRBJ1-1	TGTGCCAGCAGCCAATCTCGACAGGGTGCGGGGACTGAAGCTTTCTTT	CASSQSRQGAGTEAFF
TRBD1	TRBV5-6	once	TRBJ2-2	TGTGCCAGCAGCGGTGCGGGGACAGGGGACACCGGGGAGCTGTTTTTT	CASSGAGTGDTGELFF
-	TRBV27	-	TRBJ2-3	TGTGCCAGCAGTTTATTTGCGAAACAATGGGACACAGATACGCAGTATTTT	CASSLFAKQWDTDTQYF
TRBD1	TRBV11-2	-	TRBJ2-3	TGTGCCAGCAGCTGGACAGGGGGGGGCACAGATACGCAGTATTTT	CASSWTGGGTDTQYF
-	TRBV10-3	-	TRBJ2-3	TGTGCCATCAACGGGGGTAGCACAGATACGCAGTATTTT	CAINGGSTDTQYF
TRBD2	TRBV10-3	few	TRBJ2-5	TGTGCCATCAGCCAACTCTTAGCGGGAGAAGAGACCCAGTACTTC	CAISQLLAGEETQYF
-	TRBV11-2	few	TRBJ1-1	TGTGCCAGCAGCCCACAGGGCGCTTACACTGAAGCTTTCTTT	CASSPQGAYTEAFF
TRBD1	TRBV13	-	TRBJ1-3	TGTGCCAGCAGCCTATACCGGGACAGGGGATCAAACACCATATATTTT	CASSLYRDRGSNTIYF
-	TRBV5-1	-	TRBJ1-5	TGCGCCAGCAGCTTGGGACAAAATCAGCCCCAGCATTTT	CASSLGQNQPQHF
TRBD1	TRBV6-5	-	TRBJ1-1	TGTGCCAGCACCAGGGGGCTGGTAGCTTTCTTT	CASTRGLVAFF
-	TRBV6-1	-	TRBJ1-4	TGTGCCAGCAGTGAGGCCCTTCGAAAGGGAGAAACTAATGAAAAACTGTTTTTT	CASSEALRKGETNEKLFF
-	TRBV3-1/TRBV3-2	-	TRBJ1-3	TGTGCCAGCAGCCAGGAGGGGGGCGGAAACACCATATATTTT	CASSQEGGGNTIYF
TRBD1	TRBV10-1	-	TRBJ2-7	TGCGCCAGCAGTCCGGGGACAGCCCGCTACGAGCAGTACTTC	CASSPGTARYEQYF
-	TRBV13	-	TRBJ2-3	TGTGCCAGCAGCTTACCAGACGAGGTTCGGTATTTT	CASSLPDEVRYF
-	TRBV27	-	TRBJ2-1	TGTGCCAGCACTTTCGGCCGGACTGCCTCCTACAATGAGCAGTTCTTC	CASTFGRTASYNEQFF
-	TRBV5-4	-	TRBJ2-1	TGTGCCAGCAGTTTAGGGGTGTACAATGAGCAGTTCTTC	CASSLGVYNEQFF
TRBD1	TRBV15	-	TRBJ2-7	TGTGCCACCAGCGGGGAACAGGGGGCAGGGTACGAGCAGTACTTC	CATSGEQGAGYEQYF